Described below is a single T cell receptor beta chain sequence and its context. This sample is part of a study of blood T cell repertoires in COVID-19. Study at large: Donors in the United States, Italy and Spain gave samples during acute or convalescent COVID-19.

Trimming at V came to 6 bases and at J to 15 bases, leaving 11 bases not matched to a gene. From germline, CDR1 is MDHEN and CDR2 SYDVKM. The CDR3 has 12 amino acids. Authors' processing steps: Researchers report that nucleated cell counts were estimated from reference gene primer amplification. Here immunoSEQ multiplex PCR was the method, and the copy in TCRdb shows in-frame clones only, minus some. For V, J and clone size, that table is used; D and trimming come from the DNA. Of approximately 250,000 clones in the sample, 83% were seen once. The receptor was isolated from a woman in her forties or fifties with acute or convalescent COVID-19. The sequenced sample was peripheral blood. The rearrangement joins TRBV28 to TRBJ2-1; 7 bases agree with TRBD1. The CDR3 sequence is CASRGQLSKPFF. The CDR3 nucleotides read TGTGCCAGCAGGGGACAGTTAAGCAAGCCGTTCTTC.